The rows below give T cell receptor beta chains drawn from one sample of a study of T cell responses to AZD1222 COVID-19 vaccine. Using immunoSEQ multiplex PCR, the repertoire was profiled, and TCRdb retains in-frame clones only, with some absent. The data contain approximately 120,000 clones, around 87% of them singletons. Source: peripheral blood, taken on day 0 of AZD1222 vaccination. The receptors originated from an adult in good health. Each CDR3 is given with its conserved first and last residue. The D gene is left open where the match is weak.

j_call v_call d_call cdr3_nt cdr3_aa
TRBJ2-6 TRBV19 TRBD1 TGTGCCAGTAGTATAGAAGAGACAGGGCCTGGGGCCAACGTCCTGACTTTC CASSIEETGPGANVLTF
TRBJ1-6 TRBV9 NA TGTGCCAGCAGCGTAGGTAAAGGGGTAAATTCACCCCTCCACTTT CASSVGKGVNSPLHF
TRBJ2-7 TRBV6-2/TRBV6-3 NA TGTGCCAGCAGTTACGGACCGAGCTACCACGAGCAGTACTTC CASSYGPSYHEQYF
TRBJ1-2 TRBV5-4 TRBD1 TGTGCCAGCAGGACAGGGCTCGGTGACTATGGCTACACCTTC CASRTGLGDYGYTF
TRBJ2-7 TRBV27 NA TGTGCCAGCAGTGAGGGTGGCGAGCAGTACTTC CASSEGGEQYF
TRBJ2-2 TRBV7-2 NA TGTGCCAGCAGCTTTTTCACCGGGGAGCTGTTTTTT CASSFFTGELFF
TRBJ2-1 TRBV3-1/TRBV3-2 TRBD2 TGTGCCAGCAGGGACCCTAGCGGAAGCTACAATGAGCAGTTCTTC CASRDPSGSYNEQFF
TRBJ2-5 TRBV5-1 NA TGCGCCAGCAGCTTGACAGCGTCTCAAGAGACCCAGTACTTC CASSLTASQETQYF
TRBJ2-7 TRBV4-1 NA TGCGCCAGCAGCCAAGCCCCCCCAGGGAACTACGAGCAGTACTTC CASSQAPPGNYEQYF
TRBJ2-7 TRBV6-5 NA TGTGCCAGCAGTCGTACAGGCGAGCAGTACTTC CASSRTGEQYF
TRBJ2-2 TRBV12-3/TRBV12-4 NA TGTGCCAGCAGCGCAGGGATACGGGAGCTGTTTTTT CASSAGIRELFF
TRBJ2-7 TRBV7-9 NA TGTGCCAGCAGCTTATTGGACGAGCAGTACTTC CASSLLDEQYF
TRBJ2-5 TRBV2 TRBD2 TGTGCCAGCAGGCCGGGACTAGCGGGGGAGACCCAGTACTTC CASRPGLAGETQYF
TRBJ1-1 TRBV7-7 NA TGTGCTAGCAGCCCCACAGTGAATACGAACACTGAAGCTTTCTTT CASSPTVNTNTEAFF
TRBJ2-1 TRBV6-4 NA TGTGCCAGCAGAGTACAGGGAACTGACAGTGAGCAGTTCTTC CASRVQGTDSEQFF